The 13 T cell receptor beta chains listed next were all sequenced from one sample in a study of OX40 agonist ivuxolimab in advanced cancers. Profiled with immunoSEQ multiplex PCR; TCRdb holds only in-frame clones, not every one. The sample lists around 53,000 clones; 84% were seen once. The sample consisted of CD4+ or CD8+ T cells sorted from blood, taken in a trial of the OX40 agonist ivuxolimab. Every receptor here comes from an adult with an advanced solid tumor such as melanoma, head and neck, liver or kidney cancer.

The chain combines TRBV5-4 with TRBJ2-5; D tentatively reads TRBD1 or TRBD2 (5 bases each). The CDR3 covers 15 residues. V was pared by 0 bases and J by 7 bases, with 16 bases between. Germline-derived CDR1 and CDR2 are SGHNT and YYREEE (reference sequence). The CDR3 region has the DNA TGTGCCAGCAGCTTGGAGACTACAGGTTCTGCGACCCAGTACTTC. Amino acids: CASSLETTGSATQYF.

In this sample, this clone turned up a few times. The chain employs TRBV6-6 and TRBJ2-1, with 7 nucleotides matching TRBD2. J gave up 6 bases and V 7 bases, and 15 bases lay outside the gene matches. The CDR3 loop spans 16 amino acids. Germline loops: CDR1 MNHNY, CDR2 SVGAGI (reference sequence). CDR3 sequence: CASTSGRGRGGNEQFF. The CDR3 nucleotides are TGTGCCAGCACCTCCGGGCGCGGGAGAGGTGGCAATGAGCAGTTCTTC.

This chain uses TRBV6-5 with TRBJ2-2; D uncertain. Trimming cost V 7 bases and J 1 base, with 4 bases left between them. The CDR3 loop spans 12 amino acids. Germline V gene lookup returns CDR1 MNHEY and CDR2 SVGAGI. CDR3 in DNA: TGTGCCAGCACAGGGAACACCGGGGAGCTGTTTTTT. Its protein product is CASTGNTGELFF.

This chain links TRBV10-3 with TRBJ1-1; D is undetermined. V lost 0 bases and J 2 bases, leaving 10 bases between the germline ends. The CDR3 contains 15 residues. The germline gives CDR1 ENHRY, CDR2 SYGVKD. The CDR3 region is CAISESGRENTEAFF. The CDR3 DNA follows: TGTGCCATCAGTGAGTCGGGGAGGGAAAACACTGAAGCTTTCTTT.

This chain uses TRBV30 with TRBJ2-6; perhaps TRBD2 as D (6 bases). This CDR3 has 14 residues. Germline V gene lookup returns CDR1 GTSNPN and CDR2 SVGIG (reference sequence). V was pared by 6 bases and J by 2 bases, with 11 bases between. CDR3 nucleotide sequence: TGTGCCTGTCGGGAGATCCCTGGGGCCAACGTCCTGACTTTC. It codes for CACREIPGANVLTF.

The rearrangement joins TRBV2 to TRBJ1-2, with D possibly matching TRBD1 (6 bases). Trimming took 2 bases from V and 7 from J, leaving 11 bases between them. The V gene's germline CDR1 is SNHLY and CDR2 FYNNEI. The CDR3 has 13 residues. This CDR3 is CASSERGGVGYTF. DNA for the CDR3: TGTGCCAGCAGTGAACGGGGGGGCGTTGGCTACACCTTC.

There are a few counts of this clone. This rearrangement joins TRBV9 to TRBJ1-1; TRBD1 matches 8 bases. This CDR3 has 13 amino acids. The J segment lost 5 bases and the V segment lost 0 bases, leaving 0 bases of the junction unmatched. From germline, CDR1 is SGDLS and CDR2 YYNGEE. The CDR3 region is CASSVGTGTEAFF. The CDR3 coding sequence is TGTGCCAGCAGCGTAGGGACAGGGACTGAAGCTTTCTTT. The full variable domain, in which reference TRBV9 and TRBJ1-1 provide the parts outside the CDR3, is DSGVTQTPKHLITATGQRVTLRCSPRSGDLSVYWYQQSLDQGLQFLIQYYNGEERAKGNILERFSAQQFPDLHSELNLSSLELGDSALYFCASSVGTGTEAFFGQGTRLTVV.

On this clone itself: Other DNA sequences within the sample encode an identical CDR3. The rearrangement joins TRBV4-1 to TRBJ1-5, with no clear D. The CDR3 runs to 15 residues. Trimming took 1 base from V and 0 from J, leaving 7 bases between them. Germline V gene lookup returns CDR1 MGHRA and CDR2 YSYEKL. The CDR3 here is CASSQVANSNQPQHF. CDR3 DNA sequence: TGCGCCAGCAGCCAAGTCGCAAATAGCAATCAGCCCCAGCATTTT.

This chain joins TRBV5-1 and TRBJ1-5; D is perhaps TRBD1 (5 bases). Per germline, CDR1 SGHRS and CDR2 YFSETQ. Trimming removed 4 bases from V and 5 bases from J, with 13 bases in between. The CDR3 sequence is 14 residues long. The CDR3 loop reads CASSPGAGYQPQHF. For the CDR3, the DNA is TGCGCCAGCAGCCCCGGGGCAGGGTATCAGCCCCAGCATTTT.

The rearrangement links TRBV6-5 to TRBJ1-3; D uncertain. The CDR3 loop spans 14 amino acids. Between the trimmed V and J ends, which lost 5 bases and 4 bases, there was a span of 12 bases. Germline CDR1 MNHEY, CDR2 SVGAGI. CDR3 coding DNA: TGTGCCAGCAGTCGAAGCCGGAGGGGAAACACCATATATTTT. It encodes CASSRSRRGNTIYF.

DNA of the CDR3: TGTGCCAGCGTGCAGGACAATCAGCCCCAGCATTTT. This encodes CASVQDNQPQHF. The chain couples TRBV28 to TRBJ1-5; D ambiguous. V was cut by 8 bases and J by 3 bases, with 8 bases left in between. In germline, CDR1 is MDHEN, CDR2 SYDVKM. CDR3 length: 12 amino acids.

This chain links TRBV19 with TRBJ1-2; no definite D call. The V end was cut by 7 bases, the J end by 5 bases, with 20 bases between. Germline-derived CDR1 and CDR2 are LNHDA and SQIVND (reference sequence). The CDR3 spans 15 residues. As DNA, the CDR3 is TGTGCCAGTAATCCCACAATTTCCTGGGCGTATGGCTACACCTTC. Translation gives CASNPTISWAYGYTF. The whole variable domain, remainder taken from reference TRBV19 and TRBJ1-2, is DGGITQSPKYLFRKEGQNVTLSCEQNLNHDAMYWYRQDPGQGLRLIYYSQIVNDFQKGDIAEGYSVSREKKESFPLTVTSAQKNPTAFYLCASNPTISWAYGYTFGSGTRLTVV.

This clone appeared a single time. The chain is built from TRBV10-2 and TRBJ1-2; TRBD1 matches 10 bases. Unmatched junction bases numbered 4, after V lost 4 bases and J lost 11 bases. The CDR3 length is 12 residues. Germline values: CDR1 WSHSY, CDR2 SAAADI. The CDR3 DNA sequence: TGCGCCAGCAGTGCGATGGACAGGGGGTACACCTTC. It specifies CASSAMDRGYTF.